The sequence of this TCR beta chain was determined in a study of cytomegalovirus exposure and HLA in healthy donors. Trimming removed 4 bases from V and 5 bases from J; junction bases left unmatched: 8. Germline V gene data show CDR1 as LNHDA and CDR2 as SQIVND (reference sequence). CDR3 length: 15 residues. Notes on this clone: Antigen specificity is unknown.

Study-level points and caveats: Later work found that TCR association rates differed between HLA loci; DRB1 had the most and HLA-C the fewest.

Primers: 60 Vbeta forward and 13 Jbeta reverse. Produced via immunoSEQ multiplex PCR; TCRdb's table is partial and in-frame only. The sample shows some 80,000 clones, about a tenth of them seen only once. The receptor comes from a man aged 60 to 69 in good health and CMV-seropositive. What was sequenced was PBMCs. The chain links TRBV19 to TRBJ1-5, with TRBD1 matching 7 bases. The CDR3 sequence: CASSTTGVGDQPQHF. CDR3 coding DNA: TGTGCCAGTAGTACTACAGGGGTGGGGGATCAGCCCCAGCATTTT.